Included here is one TCR beta chain sequence, with context. As yet, its antigen is unknown. TCRdb used MiXCR to reprocess the reads, holding one entry per CDR3 protein. Here the sample spans under 250,000 distinct CDR3 sequences, 12% being singletons. This sample is part of a study of T cell repertoires in cytomegalovirus infection. Looking at the study overall: TCR beta signatures that were public indicated CMV infection and matching HLA type.

The CDR3 runs 13 residues. The germline V and J ends were trimmed by 4 bases and 6 bases, with 11 bases remaining between them. Germline V gives CDR1 MNHEY, CDR2 SVGEGT. Study results and caveats: CMV-specific TCR beta clonotypes restricted by HLA-C dominated the ex vivo response. Pooled public TCR beta family frequency picked out CMV carriers with the relevant HLA.

The sample was PBMCs. The chain links TRBV6-2 or TRBV6-3 to TRBJ2-3; D possibly corresponds to TRBD1 (5 bases). The clonotype comes from a human donor in good health (CMV status not recorded). Some clones in this sample may be carry-over from other donors' samples. The CDR3 loop reads CASSSTGGDTQYF. Here the CDR3 DNA reads TGTGCCAGCAGTTCTACAGGTGGGGATACGCAGTATTTT.